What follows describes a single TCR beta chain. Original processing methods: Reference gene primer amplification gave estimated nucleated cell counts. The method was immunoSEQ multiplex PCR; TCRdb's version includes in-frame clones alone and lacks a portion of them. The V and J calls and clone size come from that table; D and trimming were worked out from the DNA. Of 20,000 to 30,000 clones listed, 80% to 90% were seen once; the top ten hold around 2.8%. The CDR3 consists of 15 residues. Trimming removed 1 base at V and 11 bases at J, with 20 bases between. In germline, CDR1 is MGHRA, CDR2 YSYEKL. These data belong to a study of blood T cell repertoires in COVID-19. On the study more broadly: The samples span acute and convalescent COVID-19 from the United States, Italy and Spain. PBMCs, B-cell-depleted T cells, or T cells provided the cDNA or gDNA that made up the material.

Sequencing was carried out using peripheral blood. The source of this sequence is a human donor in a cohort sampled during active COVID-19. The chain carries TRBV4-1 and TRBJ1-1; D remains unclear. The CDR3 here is CASSQGFQVATQAFF. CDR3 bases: TGCGCCAGCAGCCAAGGATTCCAGGTCGCTACCCAGGCTTTCTTT.